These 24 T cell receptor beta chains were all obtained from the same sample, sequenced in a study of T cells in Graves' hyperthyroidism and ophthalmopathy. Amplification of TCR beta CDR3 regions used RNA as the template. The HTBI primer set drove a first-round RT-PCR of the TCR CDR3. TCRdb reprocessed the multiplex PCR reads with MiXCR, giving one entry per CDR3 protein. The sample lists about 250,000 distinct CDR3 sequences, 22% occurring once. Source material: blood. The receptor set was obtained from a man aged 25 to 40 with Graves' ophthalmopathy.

Here the CDR3 DNA reads TGTGCCAGCAGCTTAACGGGACAGCTGAATTCACCCCTCCACTTT. Protein: CASSLTGQLNSPLHF. The chain uses TRBV7-9 and TRBJ1-6; 7 nucleotides align to TRBD1. Germline V gene sequence: CDR1 SEHNR, CDR2 FQNEAQ (reference sequence). V shed 2 bases and J 7 bases; nucleotides not matched to a gene: 5. This CDR3 region has 15 residues.

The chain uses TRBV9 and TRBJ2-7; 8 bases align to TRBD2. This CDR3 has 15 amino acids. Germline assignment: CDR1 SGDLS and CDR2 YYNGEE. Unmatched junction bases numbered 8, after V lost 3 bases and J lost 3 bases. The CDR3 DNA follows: TGTGCCAGCAGCGCAGTAGCGAGCGGGGGCTACGAGCAGTACTTC. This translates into CASSAVASGGYEQYF.

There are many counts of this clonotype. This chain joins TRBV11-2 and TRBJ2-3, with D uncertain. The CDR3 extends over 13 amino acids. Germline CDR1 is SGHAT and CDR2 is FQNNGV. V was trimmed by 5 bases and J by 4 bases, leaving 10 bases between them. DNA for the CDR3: TGTGCCAGCAGCCCCCGACGGTCAGATACGCAGTATTTT. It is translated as CASSPRRSDTQYF.

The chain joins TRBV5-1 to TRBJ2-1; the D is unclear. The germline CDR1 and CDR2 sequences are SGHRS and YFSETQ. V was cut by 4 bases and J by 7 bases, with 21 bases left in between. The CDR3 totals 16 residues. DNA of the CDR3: TGCGCCAGCAGCCCCTCTATCGCCAGGCTAGGGAATGAGCAGTTCTTC. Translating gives CASSPSIARLGNEQFF.

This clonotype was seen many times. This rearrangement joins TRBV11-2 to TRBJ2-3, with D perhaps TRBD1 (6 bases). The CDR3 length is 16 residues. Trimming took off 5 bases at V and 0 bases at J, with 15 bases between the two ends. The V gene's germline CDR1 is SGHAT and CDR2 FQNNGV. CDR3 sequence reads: CASSPEGGLSTDTQYF. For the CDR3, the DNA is TGTGCCAGCAGCCCAGAAGGGGGATTGAGCACAGATACGCAGTATTTT.

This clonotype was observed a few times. This CDR3 reads CASSLALQAGMGEQYF. The CDR3 coding sequence is TGTGCCAGCAGCTTAGCGCTGCAGGCCGGGATGGGGGAGCAGTACTTC. The V call is TRBV7-9, the J call TRBJ2-7; D might be TRBD2 (5 bases). The ends were cut back, 0 bases at V and 7 bases at J, with 19 bases in the middle. Per the germline V gene, CDR1 is SEHNR and CDR2 is FQNEAQ (reference sequence). This CDR3 is 16 amino acids long.

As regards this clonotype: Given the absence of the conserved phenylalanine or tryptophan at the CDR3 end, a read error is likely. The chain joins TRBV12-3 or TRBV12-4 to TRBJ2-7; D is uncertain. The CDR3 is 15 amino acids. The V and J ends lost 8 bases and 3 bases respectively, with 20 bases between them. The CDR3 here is CASAGDREGHYEQYL. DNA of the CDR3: TGTGCCAGCGCCGGAGATAGGGAAGGGCACTACGAGCAGTACCTC.

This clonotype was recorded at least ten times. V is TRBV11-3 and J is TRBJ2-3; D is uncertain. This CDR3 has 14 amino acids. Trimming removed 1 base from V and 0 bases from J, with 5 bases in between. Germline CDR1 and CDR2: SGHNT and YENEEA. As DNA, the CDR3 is TGTGCCAGCAGCTTAGTACGAAGCACAGATACGCAGTATTTT. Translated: CASSLVRSTDTQYF.

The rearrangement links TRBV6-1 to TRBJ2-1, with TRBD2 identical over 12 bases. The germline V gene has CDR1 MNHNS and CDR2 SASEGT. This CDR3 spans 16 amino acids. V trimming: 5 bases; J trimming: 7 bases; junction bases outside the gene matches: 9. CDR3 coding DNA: TGTGCCAGCAGTCGTCTTCTAGCGGGAGGGACGAATGAGCAGTTCTTC. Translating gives CASSRLLAGGTNEQFF.

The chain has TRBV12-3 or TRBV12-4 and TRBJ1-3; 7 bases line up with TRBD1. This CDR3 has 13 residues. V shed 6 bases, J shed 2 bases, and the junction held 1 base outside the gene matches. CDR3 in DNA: TGTGCCAGCAGACAGGGGCCTGGAAACACCATATATTTT. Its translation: CASRQGPGNTIYF.

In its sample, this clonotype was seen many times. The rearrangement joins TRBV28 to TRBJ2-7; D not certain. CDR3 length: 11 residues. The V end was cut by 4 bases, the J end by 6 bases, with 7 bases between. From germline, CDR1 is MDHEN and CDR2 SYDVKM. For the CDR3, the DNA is TGTGCCAGCAGTTCTAGGAGCGAGCAGTACTTC. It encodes CASSSRSEQYF.

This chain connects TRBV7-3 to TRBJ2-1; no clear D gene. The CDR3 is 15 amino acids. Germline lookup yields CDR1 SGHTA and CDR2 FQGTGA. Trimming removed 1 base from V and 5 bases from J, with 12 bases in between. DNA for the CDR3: TGTGCCAGCAGCTTAATTGGTGGCCTTGACAATGAGCAGTTCTTC. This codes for CASSLIGGLDNEQFF.

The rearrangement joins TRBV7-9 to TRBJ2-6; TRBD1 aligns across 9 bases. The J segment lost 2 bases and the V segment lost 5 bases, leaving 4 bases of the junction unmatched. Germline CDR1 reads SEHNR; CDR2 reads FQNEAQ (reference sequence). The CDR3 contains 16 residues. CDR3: CASSPQGAPGANVLTF. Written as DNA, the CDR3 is TGTGCCAGCAGCCCACAGGGGGCCCCTGGGGCCAACGTCCTGACTTTC. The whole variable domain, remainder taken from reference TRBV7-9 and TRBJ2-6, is DTGVSQNPRHKITKRGQNVTFRCDPISEHNRLYWYRQTLGQGPEFLTYFQNEAQLEKSRLLSDRFSAERPKGSFSTLEIQRTEQGDSAMYLCASSPQGAPGANVLTFGAGSRLTVL.

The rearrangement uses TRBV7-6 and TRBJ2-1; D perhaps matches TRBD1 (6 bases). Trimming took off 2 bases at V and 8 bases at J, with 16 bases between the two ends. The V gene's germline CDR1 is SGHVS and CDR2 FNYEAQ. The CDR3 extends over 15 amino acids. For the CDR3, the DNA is TGTGCCAGCAGCTTAAGAGTGGGGACAACCGATGAGCAGTTCTTC. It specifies CASSLRVGTTDEQFF.

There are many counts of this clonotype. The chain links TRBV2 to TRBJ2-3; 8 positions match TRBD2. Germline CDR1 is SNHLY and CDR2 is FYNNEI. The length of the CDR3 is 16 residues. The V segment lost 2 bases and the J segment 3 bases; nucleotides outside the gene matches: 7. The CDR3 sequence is CASSEPLAGGTDTQYF. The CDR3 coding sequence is TGTGCCAGCAGTGAACCTTTGGCGGGAGGAACAGATACGCAGTATTTT.

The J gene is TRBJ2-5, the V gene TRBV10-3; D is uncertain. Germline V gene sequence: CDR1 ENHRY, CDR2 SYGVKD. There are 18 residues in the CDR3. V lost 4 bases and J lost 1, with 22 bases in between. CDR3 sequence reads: CAISGTPFVKGFQETQYF. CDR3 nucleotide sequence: TGTGCCATCAGTGGGACCCCTTTTGTTAAAGGGTTCCAAGAGACCCAGTACTTC.

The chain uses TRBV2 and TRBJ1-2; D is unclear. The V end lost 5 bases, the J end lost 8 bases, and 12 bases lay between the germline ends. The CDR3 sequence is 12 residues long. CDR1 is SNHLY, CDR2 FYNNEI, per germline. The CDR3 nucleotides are TGTGCCAGCAGTCCTGGGGTAGAGGGCTACACCTTC. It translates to CASSPGVEGYTF.

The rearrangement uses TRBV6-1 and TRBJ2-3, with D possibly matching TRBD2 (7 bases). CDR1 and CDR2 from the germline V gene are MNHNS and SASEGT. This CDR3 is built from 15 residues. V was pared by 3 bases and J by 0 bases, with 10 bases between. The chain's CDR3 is CASSERGRSTDTQYF. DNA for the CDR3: TGTGCCAGCAGTGAGCGGGGGCGTAGCACAGATACGCAGTATTTT.

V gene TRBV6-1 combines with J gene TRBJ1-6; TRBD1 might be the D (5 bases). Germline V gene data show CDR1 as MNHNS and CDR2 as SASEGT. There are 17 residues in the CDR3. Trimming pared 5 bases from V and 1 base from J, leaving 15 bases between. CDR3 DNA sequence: TGTGCCAGCAGTTCGGGACGGACGGGATCCTATAATTCACCCCTCCACTTT. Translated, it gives CASSSGRTGSYNSPLHF.

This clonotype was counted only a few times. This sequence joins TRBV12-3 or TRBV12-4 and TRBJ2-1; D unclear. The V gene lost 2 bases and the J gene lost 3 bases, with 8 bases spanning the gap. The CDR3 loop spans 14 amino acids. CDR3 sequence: CASSLFSSYNEQFF. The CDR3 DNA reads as TGTGCCAGCAGTTTATTTAGCAGCTACAATGAGCAGTTCTTC.

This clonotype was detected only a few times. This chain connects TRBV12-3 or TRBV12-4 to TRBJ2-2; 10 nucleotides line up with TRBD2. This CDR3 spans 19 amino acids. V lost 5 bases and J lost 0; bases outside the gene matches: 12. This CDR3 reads CASSHPGLAASTNTGELFF. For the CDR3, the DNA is TGTGCCAGCAGTCACCCCGGACTAGCGGCGTCCACGAACACCGGGGAGCTGTTTTTT.

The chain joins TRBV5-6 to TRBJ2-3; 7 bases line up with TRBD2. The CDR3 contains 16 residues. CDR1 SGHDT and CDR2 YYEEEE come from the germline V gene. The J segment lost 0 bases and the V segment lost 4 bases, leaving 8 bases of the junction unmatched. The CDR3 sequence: CASSTGTTPSTDTQYF. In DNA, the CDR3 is TGTGCCAGCAGCACCGGGACTACTCCTAGCACAGATACGCAGTATTTT.

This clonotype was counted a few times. The CDR3 protein is CRVDPRDARGELFF. In DNA, the CDR3 is TGCAGAGTAGATCCCAGGGACGCACGGGGGGAGCTGTTTTTT. The chain has TRBV20-1 and TRBJ2-2, with D perhaps TRBD1 or TRBD2 (5 bases each). Looked up from germline, CDR1 is DFQATT and CDR2 is SNEGSKA (reference sequence). The CDR3 covers 14 residues.

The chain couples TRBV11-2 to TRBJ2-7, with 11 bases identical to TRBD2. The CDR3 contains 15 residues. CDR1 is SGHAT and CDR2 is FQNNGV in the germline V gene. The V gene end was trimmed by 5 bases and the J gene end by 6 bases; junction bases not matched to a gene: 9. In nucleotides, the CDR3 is TGTGCCAGCAGCCTACAGACTAGCGGGATCGGCGAGCAGTACTTC. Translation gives CASSLQTSGIGEQYF.